This T cell receptor (beta chain) was identified in a study of cytomegalovirus exposure and HLA in healthy donors. The wider study: The use of the same platform for the approximately 110 validation repertoires and the roughly 680 first-cohort repertoires was reported by a later analysis. Regarding the study as a whole: The study listed 164 cytomegalovirus-associated TCR beta chains. In vitro, a few CMV-associated chains proved specific for CMV antigens. First-cohort TCR clusters were later found to tend to co-occur in the roughly 130 validation repertoires.

CDR3 size: 16 residues. Germline V gene lookup returns CDR1 MDHEN and CDR2 SYDVKM. V lost 5 bases, J lost 2 bases, and 16 bases lay in between. This table comes from immunoSEQ multiplex PCR, and its TCRdb copy is limited to in-frame clones, with some not included. The data contain some 240,000 clones, approximately 83% of them singletons. This clone was seen only a few times. Its matching antigen is unknown. Sequenced material: PBMCs. This clonotype was sampled from a woman between 25 and 40 years old in good health and CMV-seropositive. The rearrangement links TRBV28 to TRBJ1-5; D is possibly TRBD1 (6 bases). CDR3 nucleotide sequence: TGTGCCAGCAGTGGACCAGGGGTACAGGGCAATCAGCCCCAGCATTTT. This translates into CASSGPGVQGNQPQHF.